This T cell receptor (beta chain) was identified in a study of T-cell reconstitution after alpha-beta-depleted transplantation in children. Preparing the TCRbeta library involved the use of unique molecular identifiers. TCRdb recomputed calls from the PCR reads with MiXCR, one row per CDR3 protein. The sample lists more than 85,000 distinct CDR3 sequences; about a tenth were seen once. There are 14 residues in the CDR3. CDR1 and CDR2 (germline): MNHNS, SASEGT. With 4 bases clipped from V and 5 bases from J, the junction kept 3 bases outside the gene matches. The table lists this clonotype with many counts.

This TCR derives from a human donor who donated a stem cell graft to a child with acute lymphoblastic leukemia. The sample was PBMCs from the stem cell graft donor, taken from the stem cell graft. The V call is TRBV6-1, the J call TRBJ2-2; 8 positions agree with TRBD1. For the CDR3, the DNA is TGTGCCAGCAGTGTTGACAGGGGAACCGGGGAGCTGTTTTTT. Encoded protein: CASSVDRGTGELFF.